The clone carrying this T cell receptor (beta chain) turned up a few times. The data belong to a study of blood T cell repertoires in COVID-19. The overall study: The samples span acute and convalescent COVID-19 from the United States, Italy and Spain.

Germline values: CDR1 KGHSH, CDR2 LQKENI. Between the trimmed V and J ends, which lost 3 bases and 7 bases, there was a span of 10 bases. The CDR3 is 13 residues long. Study processing details: Using reference gene primer amplification, nucleated cell counts were estimated. Profiled with immunoSEQ multiplex PCR; TCRdb holds only in-frame clones, not every one. For V, J and clone size, that table is used; D and trimming come from the DNA. The sample lists over 85,000 clones; 70% to 85% were seen once. Sequenced input: peripheral blood. The receptor comes from a woman aged 80 or older with COVID-19, enrolled during active disease. The rearrangement links TRBV18 to TRBJ2-1; D not certain. Here the CDR3 reads CASSPASGNEQFF. The DNA of the CDR3 is TGTGCCAGCTCACCGGCTAGTGGGAATGAGCAGTTCTTC.